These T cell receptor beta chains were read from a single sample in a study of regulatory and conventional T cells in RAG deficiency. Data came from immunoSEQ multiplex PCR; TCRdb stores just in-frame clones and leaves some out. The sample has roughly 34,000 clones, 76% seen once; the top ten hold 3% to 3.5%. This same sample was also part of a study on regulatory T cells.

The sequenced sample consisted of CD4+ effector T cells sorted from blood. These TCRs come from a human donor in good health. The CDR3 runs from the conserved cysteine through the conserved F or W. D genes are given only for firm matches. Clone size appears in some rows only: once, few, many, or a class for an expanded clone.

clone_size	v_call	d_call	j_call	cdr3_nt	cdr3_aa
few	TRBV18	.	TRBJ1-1	TGTGCCAGCTCACCAGGGTGGGGGACCCCTGAAGCTTTCTTT	CASSPGWGTPEAFF
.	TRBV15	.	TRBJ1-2	TGTGCCACCAGGGGGACCCCCACTCCGGGCTACACCTTC	CATRGTPTPGYTF
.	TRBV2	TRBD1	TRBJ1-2	TGTGCCAGCAGCCTGGGACAGGGGGCATATGGCTACACCTTC	CASSLGQGAYGYTF
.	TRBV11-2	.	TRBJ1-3	TGTGCCAGCAGCTTTAGGTTTACTGGAAACACCATATATTTT	CASSFRFTGNTIYF
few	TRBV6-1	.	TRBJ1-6	TGTGCCAGCACCGAAACGGGGGTCGCTAATTCACCCCTCCACTTT	CASTETGVANSPLHF
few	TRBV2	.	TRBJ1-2	TGTGCCAGCAGCGCCCAGGGTTCACCCTATGGCTACACCTTC	CASSAQGSPYGYTF
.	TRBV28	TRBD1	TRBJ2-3	TGTGCCAGCAGGACAGGGGTTCGCACAGATACGCAGTATTTT	CASRTGVRTDTQYF
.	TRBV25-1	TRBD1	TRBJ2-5	TGTGCCAGCAGTGAATGGCAGGGGGCCGGGGAGACCCAGTACTTC	CASSEWQGAGETQYF
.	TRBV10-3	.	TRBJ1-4	TGTGCCACCGGGACTGAGGGTGAAAAACTGTTTTTT	CATGTEGEKLFF
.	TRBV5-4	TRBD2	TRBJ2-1	TGTGCCAGCAGCTTGGCCCAGCGGGGGCTCAATGAGCAGTTCTTC	CASSLAQRGLNEQFF
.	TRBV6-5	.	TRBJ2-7	TGTGCCAGCAGTTTACAGGGTCGAACTTCCTACGAGCAGTACTTC	CASSLQGRTSYEQYF
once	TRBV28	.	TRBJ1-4	TGTGCCAGCAGTTTATACAGGGCATCGGCTAATGAAAAACTGTTTTTT	CASSLYRASANEKLFF
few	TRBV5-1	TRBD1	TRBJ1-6	TGCGCCAGCAGCTTAAGCTGGGACAGGGGGACGCCCCTCCACTTT	CASSLSWDRGTPLHF
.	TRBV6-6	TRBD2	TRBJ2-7	TGTGCCAGCCGGACTAGCGGGGGTACCTCCTACGAGCAGTACTTC	CASRTSGGTSYEQYF
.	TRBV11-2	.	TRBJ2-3	TGTGCCAGCAGCCCCCGTAGGGAGTTCTCCACAGATACGCAGTATTTT	CASSPRREFSTDTQYF
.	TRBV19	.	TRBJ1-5	TGTGCCAGTAGTCCGGACAGAAACCAGCCCCAGCATTTT	CASSPDRNQPQHF
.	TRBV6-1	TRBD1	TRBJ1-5	TGTGCCAGCAGCCCGGGACAGTTCAATCAGCCCCAGCATTTT	CASSPGQFNQPQHF
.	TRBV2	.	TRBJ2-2	TGTGCCAGCAAAGTGGCCAGGGCCCAGAACACCGGGGAGCTGTTTTTT	CASKVARAQNTGELFF
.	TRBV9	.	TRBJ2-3	TGTGCCAGCAGCGTAGGGGGCCCTGGCACAGATACGCAGTATTTT	CASSVGGPGTDTQYF
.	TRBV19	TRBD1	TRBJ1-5	TGTGCCAGTAGTATAGATCGTCGCCCGGGACAGGATCTTTATCAGCCCCAGCATTTT	CASSIDRRPGQDLYQPQHF
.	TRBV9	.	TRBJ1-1	TGTGCCAGCAGCGGGGACACGTTGAACACTGAAGCTTTCTTT	CASSGDTLNTEAFF
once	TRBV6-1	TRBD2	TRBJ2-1	TGTGCCAGCACCCCTTTGGGGGGGTCCTACAATGAGCAGTTCTTC	CASTPLGGSYNEQFF
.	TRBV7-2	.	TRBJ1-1	TGTGCCAGCAGCCTAAGAAGACCCGGAGTGGGCACTGAAGCTTTCTTT	CASSLRRPGVGTEAFF
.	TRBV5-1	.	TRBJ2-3	TGCGCCAGCAACTATGGGGGGGCCGGCGATACGCAGTATTTT	CASNYGGAGDTQYF
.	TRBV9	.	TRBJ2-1	TGTGCCAGCAGCGTAGCCCACAATGAGCAGTTCTTC	CASSVAHNEQFF
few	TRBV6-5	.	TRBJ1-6	TGTGCCAGCAGTAAGGAACAGTATAATTCACCCCTCCACTTT	CASSKEQYNSPLHF
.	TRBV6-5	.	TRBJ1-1	TGTGCCAGCAGTCTCCGGGACGGGGCTGAAGCTTTCTTT	CASSLRDGAEAFF
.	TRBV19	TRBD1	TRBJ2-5	TGTGCCAGTAGCAACAGGGGGCGGGAGACCCAGTACTTC	CASSNRGRETQYF
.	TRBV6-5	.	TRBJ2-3	TGTGCCAGCAGGGCTCCGGGGGGCCCAGATACGCAGTATTTT	CASRAPGGPDTQYF
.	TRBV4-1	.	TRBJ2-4	TGCGCCAGCAGCCTCAGCCTCACAGCTAACATTCAGTACTTC	CASSLSLTANIQYF
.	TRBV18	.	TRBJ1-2	TGTGCCAGCTCACCGACAGGAGTATATGGCTACACCTTC	CASSPTGVYGYTF
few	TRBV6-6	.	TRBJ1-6	TGTGCCAGCACCTGGGGGGGCGGTAATTCACCCCTCCACTTT	CASTWGGGNSPLHF
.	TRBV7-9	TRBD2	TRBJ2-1	TGTGCCAGCAGCCCCCTAGCGGGGGGTTACAATGAGCAGTTCTTC	CASSPLAGGYNEQFF
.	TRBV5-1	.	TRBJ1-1	TGCGCCAGCACCCAAGGGCAGGGGAACACTGAAGCTTTCTTT	CASTQGQGNTEAFF
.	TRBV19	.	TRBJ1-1	TGTGCCAGTAGTATAGGACGGAGGTCCACTGAAGCTTTCTTT	CASSIGRRSTEAFF
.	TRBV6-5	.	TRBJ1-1	TGTGCCAGCAGTCCGGTAGGACAGAACACTGAAGCTTTCTTT	CASSPVGQNTEAFF
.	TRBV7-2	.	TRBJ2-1	TGTGCCAGCAGCCTGGAGACTAAGCAGTTCTTC	CASSLETKQFF
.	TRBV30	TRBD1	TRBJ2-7	TGTGCCTGGGGCAGGGGGCCCCACGAGCAGTACTTC	CAWGRGPHEQYF
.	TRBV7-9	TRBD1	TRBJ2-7	TGTGCCAGCAGCCCTAGGACAGGGTTCAACGAGCAGTACTTC	CASSPRTGFNEQYF